This T cell receptor (beta chain) was found in a study of control samples from healthy donors and cancer patients (dated by TCRdb to 2020 to 2021). Libraries were made using the immunoSEQ multiplex PCR assay. In TCRdb, the immuneACCESS table is reduced to in-frame sequences with V and J assigned. These tables do not hold every clone; where another copy was compared, an unresolved V gene accounts for under half, and the others remain unexplained. This sample has about 120,000 clones in its table, and over 90% of those were observed once. The leading ten clones occupy 2.6% of the sample. The CDR3, from cysteine to phenylalanine, totals 17 residues. Kept here is only the CDR3 DNA, which spans 51 bases and is read in frame from base 1. Trimmed from V: 3 bases; trimmed from J: 2 bases; junction bases lacking a gene match: 9. CDR1 KGHDR and CDR2 SFDVKD are derived from the germline V gene. Note on this clone: The antigen it recognizes is unknown. Within one base of it there is no much larger clone, and no base qualities were kept.

Recombination connected TRBV24-1 to TRBJ2-3; TRBD1 aligns with 8 central bases. Specimen: blood. The TCR sequence derives from a young man in good health. The CDR3: CATSDPSGGLDTDTQYF. DNA sequence: TGTGCCACCAGTGATCCTTCAGGGGGCTTGGACACAGATACGCAGTATTTT.